This entry is about one T cell receptor (beta chain). The sample holds one count of this clone. Its cognate antigen has yet to be identified. One base away there is no much larger clone; base qualities are not given. This entry belongs to a study of blood T cell repertoires in COVID-19 (dated by TCRdb to the early 2020s). About the investigation overall: The collaborator samples originated in the United States, Italy and Spain and spanned the acute and convalescent phases of COVID-19. Where HLA class I and class II types were available, the types were taken from metadata supplied by the sample provider, not from assay-based typing. Samples were obtained from the ongoing ImmuneRACE study (first 160 participants) and from over a thousand subjects provided by 6 global collaborators. Deeply sampled blood TCRbeta repertoires from subjects exposed to, actively infected with, or recovered from COVID-19 were included in the dataset. The sample metadata nearly always contained a de-identified subject ID, COVID-19 status, age in years and sex. The repertoires were made available in a free public database intended to serve as a resource for research on the immune response to SARS-CoV-2. The prospective study material was composed of cDNA or gDNA derived from T cells, B-cell-depleted T cells, or PBMCs.

Each collaborating institution followed its own protocols to collect whole blood in K2EDTA tubes. For TCRbeta analysis, collaborators shipped samples in one of three forms: frozen whole blood, isolated PBMCs, or DNA extracted from either of those sample types. What the work shows at the level of the full study, not this receptor alone: How much clinical and demographic metadata was included differed by source and by participant, and the metadata was provided uncurated.

Per the germline V gene, SGHNT is the CDR1 and YENEEA is the CDR2. V is clipped by 7 bases and J by 4 bases, and the sequence between their germline boundaries is 22 bases long. From the cysteine through the phenylalanine, the CDR3 covers 16 amino acids. Only the CDR3 part of the read is kept: 48 bases, read in frame from the first base. The immunoSEQ Assay, a bias-controlled multiplex PCR, was used to amplify TCRbeta CDR3 regions from genomic DNA. On the authors' methods: The number of nucleated cells in each sample was estimated from the amplification of reference gene primers within the assay. To quantify the absolute abundance of each unique TCRbeta CDR3 rearrangement, sequence reads were collapsed and filtered. Productive Simpson clonality was computed per sample as the square root of Simpson's diversity index over productive rearrangements. TCRdb limited this immuneACCESS table to in-frame rearrangements with V and J called. A share of clones is missing; checked studies link under half to unresolved V genes, and the rest is unexplained. V and J calls and clone size are those listed in that table; D and trimming were worked out from the DNA. A total of 90,000 to 130,000 clones appear in this sample, approximately 80% of them only once. The ten largest clones capture approximately 15% of the sample.

The chain employs TRBV11-3 and TRBJ1-1, with the identity of the D gene unclear. The sequencing sample was made of peripheral blood. This receptor was identified in a woman aged 55-70 years with acute or convalescent COVID-19. The CDR3 loop reads CASIRSIGSVGTEAFF. The bases read TGTGCCAGCATCAGATCAATCGGGAGCGTCGGCACTGAAGCTTTCTTT.